This T cell receptor (beta chain) originates from a study of human T cells and chemical hapten exposure. This clonotype was observed at least ten times. Time point noted: pre-sensitization, week 0. As for treatment: therapeutic diphenylcyclopropenone sensitization with weekly scalp DPC. The V and J ends lost 5 bases and 11 bases, in that order; junction bases with no gene match: 8. In germline, CDR1 is MNHEY, CDR2 SVGAGI. The CDR3 is made up of 13 amino acids. TCRdb reprocessed the RACE reads via MiXCR and lists one record per CDR3 protein. The sample has fewer than 65,000 distinct CDR3 sequences; roughly a tenth are singletons.

This specimen was whole blood, taken in connection with sensitization to the hapten diphenylcyclopropenone (DPC). The chain has TRBV6-5 and TRBJ2-7; TRBD1 agrees at 11 bases. This clonotype was sampled from a woman in her 40s with alopecia areata. Some clones in this sample may be carry-over from other donors' samples. The CDR3 DNA follows: TGTGCCAGCAGTCGGACAGGGGGCCTTTTTAAGTACTTC. It yields the protein CASSRTGGLFKYF.